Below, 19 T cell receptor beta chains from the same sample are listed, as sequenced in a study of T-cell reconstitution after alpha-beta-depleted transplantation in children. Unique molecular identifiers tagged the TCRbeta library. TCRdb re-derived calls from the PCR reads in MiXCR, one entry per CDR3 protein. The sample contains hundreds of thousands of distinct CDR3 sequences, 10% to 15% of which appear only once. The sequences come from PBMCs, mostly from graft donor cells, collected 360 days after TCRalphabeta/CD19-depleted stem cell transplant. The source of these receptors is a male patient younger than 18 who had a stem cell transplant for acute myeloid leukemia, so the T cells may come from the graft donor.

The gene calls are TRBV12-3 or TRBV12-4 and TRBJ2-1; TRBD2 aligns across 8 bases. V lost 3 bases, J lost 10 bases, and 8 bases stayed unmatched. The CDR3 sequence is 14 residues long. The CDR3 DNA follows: TGTGCCAGCAGTTTTGCGGGGGGTGAGGAGGAGCAGTTCTTC. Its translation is CASSFAGGEEEQFF.

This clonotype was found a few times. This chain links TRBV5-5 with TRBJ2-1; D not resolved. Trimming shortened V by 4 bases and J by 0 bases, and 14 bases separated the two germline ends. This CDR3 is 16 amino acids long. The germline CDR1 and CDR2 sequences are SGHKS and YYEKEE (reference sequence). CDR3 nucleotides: TGTGCCAGCAGCCCAGAAGAGGACCTCTCCTACAATGAGCAGTTCTTC. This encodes CASSPEEDLSYNEQFF. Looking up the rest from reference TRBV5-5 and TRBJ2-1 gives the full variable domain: DAGVTQSPTHLIKTRGQQVTLRCSPISGHKSVSWYQQVLGQGPQFIFQYYEKEERGRGNFPDRFSARQFPNYSSELNVNALLLGDSALYLCASSPEEDLSYNEQFFGPGTRLTVL.

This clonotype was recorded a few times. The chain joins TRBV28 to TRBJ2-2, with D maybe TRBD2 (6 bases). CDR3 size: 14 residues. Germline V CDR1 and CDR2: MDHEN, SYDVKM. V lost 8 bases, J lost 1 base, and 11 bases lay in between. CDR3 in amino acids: CASGLRENTGELFF. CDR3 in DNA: TGTGCCAGCGGGTTGCGGGAGAACACCGGGGAGCTGTTTTTT.

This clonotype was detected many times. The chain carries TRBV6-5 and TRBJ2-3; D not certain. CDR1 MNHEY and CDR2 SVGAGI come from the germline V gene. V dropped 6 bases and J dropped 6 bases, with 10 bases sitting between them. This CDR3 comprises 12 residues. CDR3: CASRSLGDTQYF. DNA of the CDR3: TGTGCCAGCAGATCTCTTGGGGATACGCAGTATTTT.

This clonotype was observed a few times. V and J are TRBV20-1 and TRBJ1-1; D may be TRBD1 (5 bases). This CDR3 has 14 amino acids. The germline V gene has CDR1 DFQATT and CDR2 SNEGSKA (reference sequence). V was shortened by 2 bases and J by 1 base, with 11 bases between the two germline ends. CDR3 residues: CSARLGTENTEAFF. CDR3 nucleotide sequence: TGCAGTGCTAGATTGGGGACCGAGAACACTGAAGCTTTCTTT.

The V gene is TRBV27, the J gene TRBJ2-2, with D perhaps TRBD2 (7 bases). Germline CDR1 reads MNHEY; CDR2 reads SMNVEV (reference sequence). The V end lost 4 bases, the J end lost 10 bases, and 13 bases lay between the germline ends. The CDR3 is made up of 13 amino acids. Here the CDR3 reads CASSWGGPQELFF. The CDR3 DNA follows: TGTGCCAGCAGTTGGGGGGGGCCTCAGGAGCTGTTTTTT.

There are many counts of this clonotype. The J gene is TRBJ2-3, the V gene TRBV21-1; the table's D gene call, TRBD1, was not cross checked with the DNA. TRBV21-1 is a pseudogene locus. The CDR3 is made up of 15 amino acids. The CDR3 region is CASSKRTGGTDTQYF. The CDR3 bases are TGTGCCAGCAGCAAGCGGACAGGGGGCACAGATACGCAGTATTTT.

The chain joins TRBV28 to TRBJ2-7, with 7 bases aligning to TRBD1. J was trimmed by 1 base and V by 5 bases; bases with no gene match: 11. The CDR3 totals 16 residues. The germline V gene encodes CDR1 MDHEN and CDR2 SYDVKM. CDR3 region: CASSRPTTGWSYEQYF. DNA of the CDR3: TGTGCCAGCAGTCGCCCTACGACAGGGTGGTCCTACGAGCAGTACTTC.

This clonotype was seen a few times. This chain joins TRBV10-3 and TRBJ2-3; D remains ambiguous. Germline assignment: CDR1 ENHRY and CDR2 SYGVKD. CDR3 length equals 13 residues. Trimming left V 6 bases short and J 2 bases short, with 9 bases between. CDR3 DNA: TGTGCCATCAGGATGGTGAACACAGATACGCAGTATTTT. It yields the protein CAIRMVNTDTQYF.

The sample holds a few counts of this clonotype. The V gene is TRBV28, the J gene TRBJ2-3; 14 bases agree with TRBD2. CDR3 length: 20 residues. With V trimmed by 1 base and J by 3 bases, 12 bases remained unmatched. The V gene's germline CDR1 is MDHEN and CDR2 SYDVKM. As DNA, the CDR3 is TGTGCCAGCAGTTTATCCCCGCCGGGACTAGCGGGAGAGCGGACAGATACGCAGTATTTT. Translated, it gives CASSLSPPGLAGERTDTQYF.

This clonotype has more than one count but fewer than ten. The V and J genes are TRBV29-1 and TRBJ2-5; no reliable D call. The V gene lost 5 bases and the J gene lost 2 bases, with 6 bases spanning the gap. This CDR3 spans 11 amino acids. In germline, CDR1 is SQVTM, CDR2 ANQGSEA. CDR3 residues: CSVQVQETQYF. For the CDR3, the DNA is TGCAGCGTTCAGGTGCAAGAGACCCAGTACTTC.

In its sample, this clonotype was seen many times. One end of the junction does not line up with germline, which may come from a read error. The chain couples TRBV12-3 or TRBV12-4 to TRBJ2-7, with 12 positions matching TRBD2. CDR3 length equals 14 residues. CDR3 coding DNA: TGTGCCAGCAGTCTAGCGGGAGGGCCGTACGAGCAGTACTTC. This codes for CASSLAGGPYEQYF.

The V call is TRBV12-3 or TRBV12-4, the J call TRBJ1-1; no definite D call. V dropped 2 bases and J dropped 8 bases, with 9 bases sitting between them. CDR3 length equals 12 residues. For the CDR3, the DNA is TGTGCCAGCAGTTTAAGGGCACGGGAAGCTTTCTTT. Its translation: CASSLRAREAFF.

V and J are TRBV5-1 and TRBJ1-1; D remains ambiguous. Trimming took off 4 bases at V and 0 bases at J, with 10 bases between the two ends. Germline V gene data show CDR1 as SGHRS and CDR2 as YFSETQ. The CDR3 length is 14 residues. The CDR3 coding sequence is TGCGCCAGCAGCCTCCCCCAGATGAACACTGAAGCTTTCTTT. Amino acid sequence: CASSLPQMNTEAFF.

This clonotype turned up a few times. CDR3 amino acids: CASSQDPGSYTEAFF. The CDR3 nucleotides are TGTGCCAGCAGCCAAGACCCGGGAAGCTACACTGAAGCTTTCTTT. The J gene is TRBJ1-1, the V gene TRBV3-1, with no clear D. This CDR3 has 15 amino acids. V was shortened by 0 bases and J by 3 bases, with 11 bases between the two germline ends. Germline V gene lookup returns CDR1 LGHDT and CDR2 YNNKEL (reference sequence).

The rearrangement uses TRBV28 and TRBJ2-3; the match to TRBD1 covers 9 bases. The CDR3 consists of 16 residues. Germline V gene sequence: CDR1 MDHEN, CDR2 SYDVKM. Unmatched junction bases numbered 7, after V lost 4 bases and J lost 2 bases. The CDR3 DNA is TGTGCCAGCAGTTCAACAGGGGGCGGCCCCACAGATACGCAGTATTTT. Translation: CASSSTGGGPTDTQYF.

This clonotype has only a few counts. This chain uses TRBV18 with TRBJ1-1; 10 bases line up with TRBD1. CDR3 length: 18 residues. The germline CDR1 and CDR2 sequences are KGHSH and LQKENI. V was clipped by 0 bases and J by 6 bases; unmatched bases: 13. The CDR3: CASSPPGTGDRAVAEAFF. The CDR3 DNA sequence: TGTGCCAGCTCACCACCGGGGACAGGGGATCGGGCGGTGGCTGAAGCTTTCTTT.

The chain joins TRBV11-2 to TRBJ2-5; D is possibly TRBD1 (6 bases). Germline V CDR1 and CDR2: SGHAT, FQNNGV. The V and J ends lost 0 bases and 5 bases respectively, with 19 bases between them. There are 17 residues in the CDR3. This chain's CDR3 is CASSLDVRGTKWETQYF. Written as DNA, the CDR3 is TGTGCCAGCAGCTTAGATGTAAGGGGGACAAAGTGGGAGACCCAGTACTTC.

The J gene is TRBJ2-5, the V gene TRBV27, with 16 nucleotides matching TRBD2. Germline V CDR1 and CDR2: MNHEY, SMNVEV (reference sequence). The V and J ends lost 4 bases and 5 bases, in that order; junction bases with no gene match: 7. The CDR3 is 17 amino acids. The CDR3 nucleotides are TGTGCCAGCAGTTGGTCCGGGACTAGCGGGAGGGCGGAGACCCAGTACTTC. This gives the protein CASSWSGTSGRAETQYF.